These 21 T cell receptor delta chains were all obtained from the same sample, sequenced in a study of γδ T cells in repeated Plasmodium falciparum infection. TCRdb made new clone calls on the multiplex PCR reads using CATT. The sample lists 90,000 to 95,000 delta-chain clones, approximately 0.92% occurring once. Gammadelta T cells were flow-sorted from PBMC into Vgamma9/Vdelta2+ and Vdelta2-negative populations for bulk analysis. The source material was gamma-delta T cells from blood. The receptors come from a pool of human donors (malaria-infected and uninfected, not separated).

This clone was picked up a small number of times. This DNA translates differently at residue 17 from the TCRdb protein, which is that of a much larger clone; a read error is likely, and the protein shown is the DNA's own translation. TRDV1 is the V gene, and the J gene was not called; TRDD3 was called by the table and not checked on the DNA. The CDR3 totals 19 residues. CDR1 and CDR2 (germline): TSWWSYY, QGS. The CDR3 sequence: CALGDPGPPHPLCTDKPIF. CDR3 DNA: TGTGCTCTTGGGGATCCGGGACCCCCACACCCCCTTTGCACCGATAAACCCATCTTT.

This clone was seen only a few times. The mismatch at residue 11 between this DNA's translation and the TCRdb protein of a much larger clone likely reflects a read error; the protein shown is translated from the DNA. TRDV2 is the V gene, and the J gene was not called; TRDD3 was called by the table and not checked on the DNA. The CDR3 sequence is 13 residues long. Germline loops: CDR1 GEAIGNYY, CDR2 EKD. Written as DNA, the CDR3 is TGTGCCTGTGATTTACTGGGGGATCATAAATTCATCTTT. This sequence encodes CACDLLGDHKFIF.

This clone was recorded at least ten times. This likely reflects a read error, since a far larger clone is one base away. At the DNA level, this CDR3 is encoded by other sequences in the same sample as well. CDR3 protein: CACDLGLPELGIYTDKLIF. CDR3 in DNA: TGTGCCTGTGACCTTGGCCTCCCCGAACTGGGGATCTACACCGATAAACTCATCTTT. This rearrangement joins TRDV2 to TRDJ1, with 7 bases matching TRDD3. V shed 3 bases, J shed 0 bases, and the junction held 18 bases outside the gene matches. The CDR3 is made up of 19 amino acids. Germline V gives CDR1 GEAIGNYY, CDR2 EKD.

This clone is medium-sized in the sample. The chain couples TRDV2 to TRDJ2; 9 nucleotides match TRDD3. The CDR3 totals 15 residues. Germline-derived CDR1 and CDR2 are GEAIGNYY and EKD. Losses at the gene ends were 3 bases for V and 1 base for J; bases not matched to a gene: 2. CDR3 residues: CACDVLGDLTAQLFF. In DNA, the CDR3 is TGTGCCTGTGACGTACTGGGGGATTTGACAGCACAACTCTTCTTT.

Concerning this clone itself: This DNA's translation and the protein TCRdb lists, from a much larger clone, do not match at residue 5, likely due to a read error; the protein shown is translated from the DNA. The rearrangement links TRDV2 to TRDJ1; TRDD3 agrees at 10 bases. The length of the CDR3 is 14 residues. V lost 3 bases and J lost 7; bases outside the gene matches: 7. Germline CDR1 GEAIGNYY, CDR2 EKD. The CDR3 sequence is CACDGLGDSSKLIF. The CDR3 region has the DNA TGTGCCTGTGACGGACTGGGGGATTCGAGTAAACTCATCTTT.

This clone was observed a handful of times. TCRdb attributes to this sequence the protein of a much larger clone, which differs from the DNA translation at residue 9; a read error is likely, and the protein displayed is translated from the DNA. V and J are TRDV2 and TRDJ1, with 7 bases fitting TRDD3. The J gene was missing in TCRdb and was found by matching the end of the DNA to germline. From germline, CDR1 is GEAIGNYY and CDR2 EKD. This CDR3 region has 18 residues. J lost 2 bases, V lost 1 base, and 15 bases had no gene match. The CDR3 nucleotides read TGTGCCTGTGACACTTTGCAGCCACCGGGGGATGGGACCGATAAACTCATCTTT. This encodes CACDTLQPPGDGTDKLIF.

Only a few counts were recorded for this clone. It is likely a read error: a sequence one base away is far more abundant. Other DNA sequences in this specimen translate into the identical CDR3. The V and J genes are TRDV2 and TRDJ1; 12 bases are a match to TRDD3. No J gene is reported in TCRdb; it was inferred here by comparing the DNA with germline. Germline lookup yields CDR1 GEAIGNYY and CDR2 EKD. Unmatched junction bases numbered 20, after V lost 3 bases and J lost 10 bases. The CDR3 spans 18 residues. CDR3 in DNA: TGTGCCTGTGACGAACTACTGGGGGATACACGCGCAAGTAAAGGACTCATCTTT. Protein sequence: CACDELLGDTRASKGLIF.

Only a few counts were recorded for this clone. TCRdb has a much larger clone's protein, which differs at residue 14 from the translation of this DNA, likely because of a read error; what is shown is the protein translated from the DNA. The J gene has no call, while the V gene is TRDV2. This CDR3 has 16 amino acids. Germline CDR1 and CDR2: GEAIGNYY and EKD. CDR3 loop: CACDTRTPPYTDKPIF. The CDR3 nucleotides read TGTGCCTGTGACACCCGGACTCCCCCTTACACCGATAAACCCATCTTT.

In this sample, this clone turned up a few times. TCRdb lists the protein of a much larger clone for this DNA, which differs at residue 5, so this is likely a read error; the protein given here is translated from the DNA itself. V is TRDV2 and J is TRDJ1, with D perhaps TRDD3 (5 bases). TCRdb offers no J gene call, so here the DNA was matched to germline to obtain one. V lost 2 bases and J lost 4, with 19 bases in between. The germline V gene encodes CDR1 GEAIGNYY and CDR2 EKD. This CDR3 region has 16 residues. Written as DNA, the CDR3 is TGTGCCTGTGACATCGTATCCCGTACTGGAGACGATAAACTCATCTTT. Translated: CACDIVSRTGDDKLIF.

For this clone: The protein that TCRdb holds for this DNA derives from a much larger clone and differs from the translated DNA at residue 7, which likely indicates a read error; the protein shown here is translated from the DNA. CDR3: CACDTVATGGLQRDKLIF. CDR3 DNA: TGTGCCTGTGACACCGTCGCTACTGGGGGCCTACAGAGGGATAAACTCATCTTT. The chain couples TRDV2 to TRDJ1, with 8 bases matching TRDD3. The germline gives CDR1 GEAIGNYY, CDR2 EKD. V lost 0 bases and J lost 5; bases outside the gene matches: 16. The CDR3 runs to 18 residues.

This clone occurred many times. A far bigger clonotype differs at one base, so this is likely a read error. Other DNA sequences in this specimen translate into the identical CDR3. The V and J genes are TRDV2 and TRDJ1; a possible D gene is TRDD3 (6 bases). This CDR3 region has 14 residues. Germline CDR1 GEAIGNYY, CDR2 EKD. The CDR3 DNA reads TGCGCCTGTGACGCCGTAGATACGCGAGATAAACTCATCTTT. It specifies CACDAVDTRDKLIF.

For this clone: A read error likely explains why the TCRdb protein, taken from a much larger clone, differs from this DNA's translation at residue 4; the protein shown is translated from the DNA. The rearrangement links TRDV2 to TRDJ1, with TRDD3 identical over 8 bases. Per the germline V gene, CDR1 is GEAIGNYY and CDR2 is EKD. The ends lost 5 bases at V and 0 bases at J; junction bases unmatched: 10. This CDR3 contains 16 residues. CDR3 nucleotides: TGTGCCTGTGGCCGTACTGGGGGTTTGTACACCGATAAACTCATCTTT. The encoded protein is CACGRTGGLYTDKLIF.

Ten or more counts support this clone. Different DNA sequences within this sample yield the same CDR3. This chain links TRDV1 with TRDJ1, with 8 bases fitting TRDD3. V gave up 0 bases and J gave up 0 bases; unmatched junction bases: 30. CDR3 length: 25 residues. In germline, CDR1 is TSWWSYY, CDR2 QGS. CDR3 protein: CALGELKDSRRLYWGGHGYTDKLIF. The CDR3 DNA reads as TGTGCTCTTGGGGAACTCAAAGACTCCCGGCGGCTTTACTGGGGGGGGCATGGCTACACCGATAAACTCATCTTT.

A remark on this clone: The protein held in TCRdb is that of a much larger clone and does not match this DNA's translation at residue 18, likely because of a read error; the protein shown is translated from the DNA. The CDR3 bases are TGTGCTCTTGGGGAAGGCCTTCCTAGCCCCATTTGCCGGGGCACCGATAAACCCATCTTT. Its protein product is CALGEGLPSPICRGTDKPIF. TRDV1 is the V gene, and the J gene was not called; the table gives TRDD3 as D, unverified against the DNA. Germline CDR1 and CDR2: TSWWSYY and QGS. This CDR3 comprises 20 residues.

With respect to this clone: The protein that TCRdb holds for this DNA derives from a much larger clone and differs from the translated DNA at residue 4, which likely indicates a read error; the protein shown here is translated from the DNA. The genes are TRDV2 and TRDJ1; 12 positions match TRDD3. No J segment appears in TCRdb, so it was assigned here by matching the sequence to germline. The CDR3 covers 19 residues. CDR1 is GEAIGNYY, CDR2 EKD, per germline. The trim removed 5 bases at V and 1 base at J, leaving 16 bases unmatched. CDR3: CACGNVLGDTKVGTDKLIF. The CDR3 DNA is TGTGCCTGTGGCAACGTACTGGGGGATACAAAGGTTGGCACCGATAAACTCATCTTT.

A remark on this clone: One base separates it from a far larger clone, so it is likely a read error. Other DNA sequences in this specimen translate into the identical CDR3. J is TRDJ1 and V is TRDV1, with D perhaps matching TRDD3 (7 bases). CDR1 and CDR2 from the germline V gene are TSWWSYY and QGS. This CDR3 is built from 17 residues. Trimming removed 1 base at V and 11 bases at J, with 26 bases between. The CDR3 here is CALGEQLLRSGGSRLIF. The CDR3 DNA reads TGTGCTCTTGGGGAACAACTCCTACGGTCTGGGGGGTCGCGTCTCATCTTT.

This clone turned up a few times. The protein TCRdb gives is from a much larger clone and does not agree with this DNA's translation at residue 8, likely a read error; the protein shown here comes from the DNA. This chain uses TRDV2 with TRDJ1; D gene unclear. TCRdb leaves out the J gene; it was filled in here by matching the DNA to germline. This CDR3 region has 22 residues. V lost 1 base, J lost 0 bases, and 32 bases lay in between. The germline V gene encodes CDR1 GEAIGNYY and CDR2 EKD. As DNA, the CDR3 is TGTGCCTGTGACACTGTTTCCAAGGGGTCAGTACCGGTTTATCTAGACACCGATAAACTCATCTTT. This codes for CACDTVSKGSVPVYLDTDKLIF.

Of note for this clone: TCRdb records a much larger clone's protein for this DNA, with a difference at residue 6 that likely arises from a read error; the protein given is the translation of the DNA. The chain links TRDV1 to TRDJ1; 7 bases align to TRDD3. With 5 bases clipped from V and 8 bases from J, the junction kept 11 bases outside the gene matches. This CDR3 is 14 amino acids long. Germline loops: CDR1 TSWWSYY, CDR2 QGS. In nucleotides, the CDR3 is TGTGCTCTTGGGAAGGCTAAGGGGGATGGAAAACTCATCTTT. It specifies CALGKAKGDGKLIF.

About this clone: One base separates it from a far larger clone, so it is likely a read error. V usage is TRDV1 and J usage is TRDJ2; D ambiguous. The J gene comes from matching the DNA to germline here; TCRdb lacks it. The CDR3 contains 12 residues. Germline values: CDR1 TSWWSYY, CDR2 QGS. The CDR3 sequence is CALAAGTAQLFF. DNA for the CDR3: TGTGCCCTCGCCGCGGGGACAGCACAACTCTTCTTT.

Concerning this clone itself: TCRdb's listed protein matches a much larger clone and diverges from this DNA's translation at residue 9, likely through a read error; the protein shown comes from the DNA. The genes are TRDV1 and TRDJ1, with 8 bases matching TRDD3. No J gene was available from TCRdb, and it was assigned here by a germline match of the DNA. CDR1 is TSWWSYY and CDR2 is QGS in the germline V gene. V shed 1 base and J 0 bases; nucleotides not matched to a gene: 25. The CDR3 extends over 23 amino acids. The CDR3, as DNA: TGTGCTCTTGGGGAACGGAGGGGTGCGAGTGGGATACGCGAAACTACGTACACCGATAAACTCATCTTT. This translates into CALGERRGASGIRETTYTDKLIF.

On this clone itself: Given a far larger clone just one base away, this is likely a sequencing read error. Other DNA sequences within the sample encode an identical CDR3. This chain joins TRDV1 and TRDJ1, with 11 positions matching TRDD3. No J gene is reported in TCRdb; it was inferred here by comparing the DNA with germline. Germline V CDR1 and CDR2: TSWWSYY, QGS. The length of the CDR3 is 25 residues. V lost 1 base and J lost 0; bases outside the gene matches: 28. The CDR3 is CALGERSIRYPIVGDTFGYTDKLIF. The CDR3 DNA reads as TGTGCTCTTGGGGAACGGAGTATCAGGTACCCCATTGTGGGGGATACGTTCGGGTACACCGATAAACTCATCTTT.